Presented here are 28 T cell receptor beta chains from one specimen sequenced in a study of post-analysis software for immune sequencing data. General study findings and limits: Controls showed lower frequencies than patients for roughly 5 TRBV segments, and TRBV5-6, TRBV5-1 and TRBV20-1 were among these.

TCR beta cDNA libraries included unique molecular identifiers. TCRdb reprocessed the PCR reads with MiXCR, giving one entry per CDR3 protein. The data contain approximately 260,000 distinct CDR3 sequences, just over 35% of them singletons. No antigen has been identified for these receptors. Sequences were obtained from blood. The source is a girl aged 5-17 years with multiple sclerosis.

This clonotype has only one observation. The junction shows a germline mismatch at one end, possibly a read error. The chain has TRBV11-2 and TRBJ1-4; 11 nucleotides agree with TRBD1. CDR3 length: 15 amino acids. Germline-derived CDR1 and CDR2 are SGHAT and FQNNGV. CDR3 protein: CASSLPGQGGEKRFF. The CDR3 DNA is TGTGCCAGCAGTTTGCCGGGACAGGGGGGGGAAAAACGGTTTTTT.

This clonotype was seen ten or more times. The chain combines TRBV12-3 or TRBV12-4 with TRBJ2-4, with TRBD2 matching 10 bases. The V and J ends lost 6 bases and 4 bases, in that order; junction bases with no gene match: 3. The CDR3 contains 14 residues. The CDR3 protein is CASRVAGGKNIQYF. The CDR3 DNA is TGTGCCAGCAGGGTAGCGGGAGGAAAAAACATTCAGTACTTC.

Notes on this clonotype: A much larger clonotype is one base distant, so this may be a read error. The chain combines TRBV6-2 or TRBV6-3 with TRBJ2-1; 7 bases are a match to TRBD2. The germline gives CDR1 MNHEY, CDR2 SVGEGT. CDR3 length: 13 amino acids. CDR3 loop: CASEPRDYDERFF. The CDR3 nucleotides read TGTGCCAGCGAACCCCGGGACTACGATGAGCGGTTCTTC.

This clonotype has a count of ten or more. The rearrangement joins TRBV7-8 to TRBJ1-5; D is unclear. V was clipped by 3 bases and J by 5 bases, with 8 bases between them. In germline, CDR1 is SGHVS, CDR2 FQNEAQ. The CDR3 is made up of 13 amino acids. CDR3 sequence reads: CASSLERDQPQHF. The CDR3 DNA is TGTGCCAGCAGCTTGGAGAGGGATCAGCCCCAGCATTTT.

Many counts were recorded for this clonotype. The rearrangement joins TRBV27 to TRBJ1-5; the match to TRBD1 covers 8 bases. The CDR3 is made up of 17 amino acids. Per the germline V gene, CDR1 is MNHEY and CDR2 is SMNVEV (reference sequence). J was trimmed by 5 bases and V by 5 bases; bases with no gene match: 14. The CDR3 sequence: CASSPQPGDRPDQPQHF. For the CDR3, the DNA is TGTGCCAGCAGTCCACAACCCGGGGACAGGCCAGATCAGCCCCAGCATTTT.

The J gene is TRBJ2-7, the V gene TRBV20-1, with D tentatively TRBD1 or TRBD2 (5 bases each). Germline values: CDR1 DFQATT, CDR2 SNEGSKA (reference sequence). The CDR3 has 14 residues. V was cut by 5 bases and J by 3 bases, with 17 bases left in between. The CDR3 reads CSAPTRGDHYEQYF. In DNA form, the CDR3 reads TGCAGTGCTCCCACTAGAGGGGACCACTACGAGCAGTACTTC.

The chain uses TRBV4-1 and TRBJ1-2; TRBD1 might be the D (6 bases). CDR3 length: 15 residues. Germline-derived CDR1 and CDR2 are MGHRA and YSYEKL. Between the trimmed V and J ends, which lost 1 base and 4 bases, there was a span of 13 bases. In nucleotides, the CDR3 is TGCGCCAGCAGCCAAGGGGGCGGACAGCCCTATGGCTACACCTTC. Residues: CASSQGGGQPYGYTF.

The V gene is TRBV6-1, the J gene TRBJ2-7; no definite D call. The assigned J gene may be wrong: the sequence end matches TRBJ2-4 better. This CDR3 is built from 13 residues. From germline, CDR1 is MNHNS and CDR2 SASEGT. CDR3 sequence reads: CASSVSSKNIQYF. For the CDR3, the DNA is TGTGCCAGCAGTGTCTCCAGTAAAAACATTCAGTACTTC.

A word on this clonotype: A much bigger clone sits one base away, suggesting this may be a read error. The chain employs TRBV29-1 and TRBJ1-4; D perhaps matches TRBD1 (6 bases). Trimming removed 6 bases at V and 11 bases at J, with 22 bases between. The CDR3 is 14 residues long. Germline lookup yields CDR1 SQVTM and CDR2 ANQGSEA. CDR3 sequence: CSVVGLTEGGKLFF. As DNA, the CDR3 is TGCAGCGTGGTTGGGCTTACCGAGGGGGGCAAACTGTTTTTT. The full variable domain, with the rest looked up from reference TRBV29-1 and TRBJ1-4, is SAVISQKPSRDICQRGTSLTIQCQVDSQVTMMFWYRQQPGQSLTLIATANQGSEATYESGFVIDKFPISRPNLTFSTLTVSNMSPEDSSIYLCSVVGLTEGGKLFFGSGTQLSVL.

This clonotype was seen ten or more times. This sequence joins TRBV7-2 and TRBJ2-3; 8 bases fit TRBD2. Losses at the gene ends were 9 bases for V and 5 bases for J; bases not matched to a gene: 10. This CDR3 contains 14 residues. Per the germline V gene, CDR1 is SGHTA and CDR2 is FQGNSA. The CDR3 spells CASRSGRSGDTQYF. The CDR3 bases are TGTGCCAGTCGAAGCGGGAGAAGTGGAGATACGCAGTATTTT.

This clonotype was observed a few times. It may be a read error: a sequence one base away is much more abundant. V gene TRBV3-1 combines with J gene TRBJ2-7; 7 nucleotides agree with TRBD1. V trimming: 5 bases; J trimming: 7 bases; junction bases outside the gene matches: 2. There are 11 residues in the CDR3. The germline V gene has CDR1 LGHDT and CDR2 YNNKEL (reference sequence). Here the CDR3 DNA reads TGTGCCAGCAGCGTGACAGGGGAGCAGTACTTC. It is translated as CASSVTGEQYF.

This clonotype appeared a single time. The gene calls are TRBV29-1 and TRBJ1-2, with D tentatively TRBD1 (6 bases). Between the trimmed V and J ends, which lost 6 bases and 6 bases, there was a span of 20 bases. Germline loops: CDR1 SQVTM, CDR2 ANQGSEA. The CDR3 spans 14 residues. The DNA for the CDR3 is TGCAGCGTCGGGCCGAGAGGGCCAGGGGATGGCTACACCTTC. This sequence encodes CSVGPRGPGDGYTF.

V is TRBV3-1 and J is TRBJ1-1, with TRBD1 as a possible D gene (5 bases). The V end was cut by 1 base, the J end by 5 bases, with 8 bases between. This CDR3 is 13 amino acids long. The germline V gene has CDR1 LGHDT and CDR2 YNNKEL (reference sequence). The CDR3 DNA reads TGTGCCAGCAGCCAAGTAGGGGTGACTGAAGCTTTCTTT. This gives the protein CASSQVGVTEAFF.

The V call is TRBV20-1, the J call TRBJ2-3; D gene ambiguous. The CDR3 covers 12 residues. Per germline, CDR1 DFQATT and CDR2 SNEGSKA (reference sequence). The V end was cut by 1 base, the J end by 4 bases, with 6 bases between. The CDR3 reads CSARGRPDTQYF. In nucleotides, the CDR3 is TGCAGTGCTAGAGGTCGCCCAGATACGCAGTATTTT.

Of note for this clonotype: A much bigger clone sits one base away, suggesting this may be a read error. The chain links TRBV7-2 to TRBJ2-1; 10 bases align to TRBD2. Germline V CDR1 and CDR2: SGHTA, FQGNSA. The CDR3 contains 15 residues. The CDR3: CAGSPAGGPLNEQFF. The DNA for the CDR3 is TGTGCCGGCAGCCCAGCGGGGGGGCCGTTAAATGAGCAGTTCTTC.

The J gene is TRBJ2-4, the V gene TRBV24-1, with a tentative D call TRBD1 (6 bases). Trimming cost V 3 bases and J 8 bases, with 13 bases left between them. This CDR3 is built from 14 residues. Germline loops: CDR1 KGHDR, CDR2 SFDVKD. CDR3 region: CATSDGSYRDIQYF. CDR3 bases: TGTGCCACCAGTGATGGATCTTACAGGGACATTCAGTACTTC.

This clonotype occurred a few times. The rearrangement uses TRBV5-6 and TRBJ1-1; D gene uncertain. Germline-derived CDR1 and CDR2 are SGHDT and YYEEEE. Trimming removed 0 bases from V and 0 bases from J, with 9 bases in between. There are 15 residues in the CDR3. CDR3 region: CASSLGQFLNTEAFF. The DNA of the CDR3 is TGTGCCAGCAGCTTGGGGCAGTTTTTGAACACTGAAGCTTTCTTT.

The table lists this clonotype with a few counts. The chain is built from TRBV14 and TRBJ2-1; 9 bases map to TRBD1. Matching the DNA end better, TRBJ2-7 makes the J call doubtful. The CDR3 totals 18 residues. CDR1 SGHDN and CDR2 FVKESK come from the germline V gene. The CDR3 spells CASSQGTGRSSGYNEQYF. CDR3 nucleotide sequence: TGTGCCAGCAGCCAGGGGACAGGGCGGTCTAGCGGCTACAATGAGCAGTACTTC.

This clonotype has a count of ten or more. The CDR3 DNA reads TGTGCCAGCAGCTCAGCGGAGCCCACAGATACGCAGTATTTT. Translation gives CASSSAEPTDTQYF. The chain joins TRBV7-9 to TRBJ2-3; D might be TRBD2 (5 bases). Trimming removed 4 bases from V and 2 bases from J, with 10 bases in between. CDR3 length: 14 residues. Germline-derived CDR1 and CDR2 are SEHNR and FQNEAQ (reference sequence).

This chain joins TRBV7-9 and TRBJ1-1; 9 bases match TRBD1. The germline gives CDR1 SEHNR, CDR2 FQNEAQ (reference sequence). The V gene end was trimmed by 1 base and the J gene end by 4 bases; junction bases not matched to a gene: 7. There are 16 residues in the CDR3. The CDR3 DNA follows: TGTGCCAGCAGCTTAGTGGGACAGGGTCGGGGCACTGAAGCTTTCTTT. Protein: CASSLVGQGRGTEAFF.

V is TRBV18 and J is TRBJ2-1; TRBD2 matches 8 bases. The CDR3 has 15 residues. V shed 0 bases and J 7 bases; nucleotides not matched to a gene: 5. Germline V gene sequence: CDR1 KGHSH, CDR2 LQKENI. The CDR3 sequence is CASSPPGLGGNEQFF. In DNA, the CDR3 is TGTGCCAGCTCACCACCGGGACTAGGCGGTAATGAGCAGTTCTTC.

Ten or more counts support this clonotype. The V gene is TRBV5-1, the J gene TRBJ2-3; D may be TRBD2 (5 bases). In germline, CDR1 is SGHRS, CDR2 YFSETQ. The CDR3 is 16 amino acids. The ends were cut back, 0 bases at V and 1 base at J, with 12 bases in the middle. The CDR3 here is CASSLARGSGTDTQYF. Written as DNA, the CDR3 is TGCGCCAGCAGCTTGGCCCGGGGTAGCGGCACAGATACGCAGTATTTT.

With respect to this clonotype: A clone one base away is much larger, so this may be a read error. This chain uses TRBV15 with TRBJ2-1; TRBD2 aligns across 10 bases. The J call may be mistaken, given a closer DNA end match to TRBJ2-7. The CDR3 consists of 17 residues. Germline assignment: CDR1 LNHNV and CDR2 YYDKDF (reference sequence). The CDR3 spells CATSRDRTSGSYNEQYF. For the CDR3, the DNA is TGTGCCACCAGCAGAGATCGGACTAGCGGCTCCTACAATGAGCAGTACTTC.

To note about this clonotype: One base away lies a much larger clone, so this may be a sequencing read error. The V gene is TRBV5-5, the J gene TRBJ1-4, with 7 bases that match TRBD1. CDR1 and CDR2 (germline): SGHKS, YYEKEE (reference sequence). V shed 3 bases and J 8 bases; nucleotides not matched to a gene: 13. There are 16 residues in the CDR3. In DNA form, the CDR3 reads TGTGCCAGCAGCTCCCTTCGCAGGGGGGCTGACGAAAAACTGTTTTTT. Translated: CASSSLRRGADEKLFF.

This clonotype was found many times. This sequence joins TRBV24-1 and TRBJ2-3, with TRBD1 matching over 8 bases. This CDR3 comprises 14 residues. Losses at the gene ends were 3 bases for V and 8 bases for J; bases not matched to a gene: 6. Germline V gene lookup returns CDR1 KGHDR and CDR2 SFDVKD. The CDR3 loop reads CATSDPTGAATQYF. CDR3 DNA sequence: TGTGCCACCAGTGATCCGACAGGGGCGGCTACGCAGTATTTT.

This clonotype was observed many times. This rearrangement joins TRBV10-3 to TRBJ2-2; either TRBD1 or TRBD2 may fit D (5 bases each). V dropped 2 bases and J dropped 1 base, with 14 bases sitting between them. Germline loops: CDR1 ENHRY, CDR2 SYGVKD. This CDR3 spans 17 amino acids. Here the CDR3 DNA reads TGTGCCATCAGTGAGGAGGGGTGGCCCAAGAACACCGGGGAGCTGTTTTTT. Protein product: CAISEEGWPKNTGELFF.

This clonotype was seen repeatedly, ten times or more. The gene calls are TRBV24-1 and TRBJ2-3; 7 bases are a match to TRBD2. Germline lookup yields CDR1 KGHDR and CDR2 SFDVKD. The CDR3 runs 16 residues. Trimming took 3 bases from V and 4 from J; bases not matched to a gene: 9. CDR3 DNA sequence: TGTGCCACCAGTGATCCCGGCCAGCGGGAAGCAGATACGCAGTATTTT. Its protein product is CATSDPGQREADTQYF.

Many counts were recorded for this clonotype. The chain recombines TRBV5-1 with TRBJ2-1; the match to TRBD1 covers 7 bases. The trim removed 3 bases at V and 4 bases at J, leaving 4 bases unmatched. The CDR3 covers 14 residues. Germline lookup yields CDR1 SGHRS and CDR2 YFSETQ. The CDR3 loop reads CASSSKTGYNEQFF. CDR3 DNA: TGCGCCAGCAGCTCGAAGACAGGGTACAATGAGCAGTTCTTC.